This TCR beta chain is from a study of shared clonotypes between healthy human individuals. It was CD45RO-negative cells, positively selected for CCR7, that made up naive CD8 cells, with terminally differentiated effector memory CD45RA+ cells excluded. Recent vaccinations or acute infections were absent in the healthy HIV-negative adult donors. Clones were sequenced by immunoSEQ multiplex PCR, and TCRdb holds only the in-frame ones, with some missing. The sample comprises around 560,000 clones, 90% to 95% of which are singletons, and 0.11% rests with the top ten. Sequencing was done on a sample of naive CD8+ T cells sorted from blood. The source of this sequence is a woman aged 25 to 45 in good health.

DNA for the CDR3: TGTGCCAGCAGCCAAGGCTATGGCTACACCTTC. Encoded protein: CASSQGYGYTF. The chain has TRBV5-4 and TRBJ1-2; D ambiguous. CDR1 SGHNT and CDR2 YYREEE come from the germline V gene (reference sequence). The ends were cut back, 4 bases at V and 4 bases at J, with 5 bases in the middle. The CDR3 spans 11 residues.